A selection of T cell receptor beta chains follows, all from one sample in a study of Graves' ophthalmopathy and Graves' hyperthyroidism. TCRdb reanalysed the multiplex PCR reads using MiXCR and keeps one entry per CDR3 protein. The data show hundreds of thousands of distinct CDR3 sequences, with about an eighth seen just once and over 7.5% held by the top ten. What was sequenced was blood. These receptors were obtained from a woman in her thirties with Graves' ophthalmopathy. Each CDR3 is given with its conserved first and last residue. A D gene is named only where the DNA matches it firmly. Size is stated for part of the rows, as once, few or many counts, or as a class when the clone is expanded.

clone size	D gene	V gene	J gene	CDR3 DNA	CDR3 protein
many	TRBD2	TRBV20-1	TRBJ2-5	TGCAGTGCTAGAGGGGCCGGGACTAGCGCTGTTTTCCCCCAAGAGACCCAGTACTTC	CSARGAGTSAVFPQETQYF
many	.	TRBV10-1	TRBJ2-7	TGCGCCAGCATCCTGAGGGAGGAGACCCTCGACGAGCAGTACTTC	CASILREETLDEQYF
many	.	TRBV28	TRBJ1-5	TGTGCCAGCCTGAACCCAGGGCCCAGCAATCAGCCCCAGCATTTT	CASLNPGPSNQPQHF
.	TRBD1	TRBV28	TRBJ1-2	TGTGCCAGCAGTCCATGGACAGGCCTAGCTAACTATGGCTACACCTTC	CASSPWTGLANYGYTF
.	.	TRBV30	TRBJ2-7	TGTGCCTGGAGGGCCCAGGGGACCTACGAGCAGTACTTC	CAWRAQGTYEQYF
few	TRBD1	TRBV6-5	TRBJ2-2	TGTGCCAGCAGTTCCCATTCACAGGGGGCCGGGGAGCTGTTTTTT	CASSSHSQGAGELFF
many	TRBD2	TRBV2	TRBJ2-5	TGTGCCAGCAGTGAAGGGCTGGGGAGGGGAGAGACCCAGTACTTC	CASSEGLGRGETQYF
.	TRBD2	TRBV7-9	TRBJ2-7	TGTGCCAGCAGCCTGGGCTTCGGACTAGCGGGAGTGCAGTACTTC	CASSLGFGLAGVQYF
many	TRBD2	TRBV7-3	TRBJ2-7	TGTGCCAGCAGCCCCCATCAGCGGGGGACCGTCGAGCAGTACTTC	CASSPHQRGTVEQYF
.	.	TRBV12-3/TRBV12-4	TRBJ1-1	TGTGCCAGCAGTCCCCGGGACTGGAACACTGAAGCTTTCTTT	CASSPRDWNTEAFF
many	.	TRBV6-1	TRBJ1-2	TGTGCCAGCAGTGACGGATCCTACTATGGCTACACCTTC	CASSDGSYYGYTF
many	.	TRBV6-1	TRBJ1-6	TGTGCCAGCAGGAGGGGAGGTATAGGTTCACCCCTCCACTTT	CASRRGGIGSPLHF
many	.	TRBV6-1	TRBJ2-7	TGTGCCAGTTTTCTAACAGACAGAGGTACCTACGAGCAGTACTTC	CASFLTDRGTYEQYF
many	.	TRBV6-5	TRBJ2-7	TGTGCCAGCAGTTTATCATCCCCCCAGGAGCGGATATACGAGCAGTACTTC	CASSLSSPQERIYEQYF
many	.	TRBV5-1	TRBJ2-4	TGCGCCAGCAGCTTAGACAGCGCCAAAAACATTCAGTACTTC	CASSLDSAKNIQYF
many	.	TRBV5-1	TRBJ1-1	TGCGCCAGCAGCTTGCAGGGTTGGACTGAAGCTTTCTTT	CASSLQGWTEAFF
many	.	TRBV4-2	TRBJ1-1	TGTGCCAGCAGCCAAGAGGGGTCGACAGCTTTCTTT	CASSQEGSTAFF
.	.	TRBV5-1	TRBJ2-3	TGCGCCAGCAGCCCGGACACAGATACGCAGTATTTT	CASSPDTDTQYF
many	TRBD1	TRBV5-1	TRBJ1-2	TGCGCCAGCAGCACCGGACAGGGGGCGCGTGGCTACACCTTC	CASSTGQGARGYTF
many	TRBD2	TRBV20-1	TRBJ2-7	TGCAGTGCTAGGCTGGGAGGGGAGCAGTACTTC	CSARLGGEQYF
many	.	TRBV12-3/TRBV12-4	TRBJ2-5	TGTGCCAGCAGTTTACGTAGGGCTGGGGAGACCCAGTACTTC	CASSLRRAGETQYF
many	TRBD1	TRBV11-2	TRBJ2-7	TGTGCCAACAGCTTAATGACAGGGCTCTCCTACGAGCAGTACTTC	CANSLMTGLSYEQYF
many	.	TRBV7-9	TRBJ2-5	TGTGCCAGCAGCTTAGAGCAGAGATACCAAGAGACCCAGTACTTC	CASSLEQRYQETQYF
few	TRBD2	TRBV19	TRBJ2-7	TGTGCCAGTAGTATTCTCGGGAGGGCCTACGAGCAGTACTTC	CASSILGRAYEQYF
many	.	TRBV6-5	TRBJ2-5	TGTGCCAGCAGTTACTCGGGTGGGGTGACAGGAGAGACCCAGTACTTC	CASSYSGGVTGETQYF
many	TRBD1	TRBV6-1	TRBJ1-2	TGTGCCAGCAGGAGGGACAGGGGTCTTCTCTATGGCTACACCTTC	CASRRDRGLLYGYTF
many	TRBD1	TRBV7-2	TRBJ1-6	TGTGCCAGCAGCTCACGCCCCAGGGGGGGTTCACCCCTCCACTTT	CASSSRPRGGSPLHF
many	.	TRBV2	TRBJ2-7	TGTGCCAGCAGTGTGGGTCTGGTGGCACTCGGGAGCTACGAGCAGTACTTC	CASSVGLVALGSYEQYF
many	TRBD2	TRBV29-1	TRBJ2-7	TGCAGCGTTGGGACTAGCGGGAGGTACGAGCAGTACTTC	CSVGTSGRYEQYF
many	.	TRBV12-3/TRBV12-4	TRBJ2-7	TGTGCCAGCACCCTTTGGGAGGTTGGTGAGCAGTACTTC	CASTLWEVGEQYF
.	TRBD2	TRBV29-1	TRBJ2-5	TGCAGCGCGGGACTAATTTTGGAGACCCAGTACTTC	CSAGLILETQYF
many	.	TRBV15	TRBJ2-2	TGTGCCACCAGCGATTGGGGGGCCGGGGAGCTGTTTTTT	CATSDWGAGELFF
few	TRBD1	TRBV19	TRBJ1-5	TGTGCCAGTAGTATAGACAGGGGGCCGCCCCAGCATTTT	CASSIDRGPPQHF
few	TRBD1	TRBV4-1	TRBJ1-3	TGCGCCAGCAGCCAAGATGCCGGGACAGGGGTTGGAAACACCATATATTTT	CASSQDAGTGVGNTIYF
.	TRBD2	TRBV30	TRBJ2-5	TGTGCCTGGGTTAACCTGGAGGTGGGGGGGTGGCAGACCCAGTACTTC	CAWVNLEVGGWQTQYF
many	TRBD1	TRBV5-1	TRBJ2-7	TGCGCCAGCAGCGGGAACCGGGACAGGGTCCTGCCCGAGCAGTACTTC	CASSGNRDRVLPEQYF
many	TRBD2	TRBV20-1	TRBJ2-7	TGCAGTGCCTTAGGGGTGAGCGGGGCCTACGAGCAGTACTTC	CSALGVSGAYEQYF
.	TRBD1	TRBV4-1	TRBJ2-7	TGCGCCAGCAGCCAAGTGGGACAGGGTCGCGAGCAGTACTTC	CASSQVGQGREQYF
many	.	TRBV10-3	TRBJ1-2	TGTGCCATCAGTGGAGGGATTTCTAACTATGGCTACACCTTC	CAISGGISNYGYTF
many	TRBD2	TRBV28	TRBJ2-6	TGTGCCAGCAGTTTAGCGGGAGCTGGGGCCAACGTCCTGACTTTC	CASSLAGAGANVLTF
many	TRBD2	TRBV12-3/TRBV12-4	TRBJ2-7	TGTGCCAGCAGGGCAGCGGGAGGATCGTACGAGCAGTACTTC	CASRAAGGSYEQYF
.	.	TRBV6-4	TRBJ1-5	TGTGCCAGCAGTGAGTCTCAAGAGGGGGAGGTTCAGCCCCAGCATTTT	CASSESQEGEVQPQHF
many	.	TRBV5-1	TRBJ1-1	TGCGCCAGCACAAAAGAGAGGGGAGGCACTGAAGCTTTCTTT	CASTKERGGTEAFF
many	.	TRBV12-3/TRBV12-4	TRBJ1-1	TGTGCCAGCAGCAGTTTATCCGGGGGCCTTATGAACACTGAAGCTTTCTTT	CASSSLSGGLMNTEAFF
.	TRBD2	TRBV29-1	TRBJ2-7	TGCAGCGTTCTAGGGACTAGCGGGAGGCCCCACGAGCAGTACTTC	CSVLGTSGRPHEQYF
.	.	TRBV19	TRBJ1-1	TGTGCCAGTAGTACCTGGAAGAGCAACACTGAAGCTTTCTTT	CASSTWKSNTEAFF
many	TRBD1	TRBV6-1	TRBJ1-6	TGTGCCAGCAGTGAAAAACAGGGGGACAATTCACCCCTCCACTTT	CASSEKQGDNSPLHF
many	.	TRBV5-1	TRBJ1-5	TGCGCCAGCAGTCGTGAGGTGGGGAATCAGCCCCAGCATTTT	CASSREVGNQPQHF
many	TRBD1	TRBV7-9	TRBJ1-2	TGTGCCAGCAGCCCTACGGGACAGAGTTTATATGGCTACACCTTC	CASSPTGQSLYGYTF
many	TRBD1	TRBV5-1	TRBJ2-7	TGCGCCAGCAGCTCCGGGACAGGCCTGAGGAGCTACGAGCAGTACTTC	CASSSGTGLRSYEQYF
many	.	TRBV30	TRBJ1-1	TGTGCCTGGAGTTACTCACAGGGTTCGGGGAACACTGAAGCTTTCTTT	CAWSYSQGSGNTEAFF